This T cell receptor (beta chain) originates from a study of tumor and adjacent non-tumor tissue in lung cancer. With respect to this clonotype: Its antigen remains unidentified. This may be a read error: a much more frequent sequence differs by one nucleotide.

The library came from three nested PCR rounds adapted from ARM-PCR protocols. TCRdb re-analysed the multiplex PCR reads in MiXCR, keeping a single row per CDR3 protein. The sample lists roughly 120,000 distinct CDR3 sequences; 50% to 70% were seen once. The template was RNA from unsorted bulk tissue. Distant lung tissue was collected more than 3 cm away from the tumor edge. Study results and limitations: Compared with tumor, normal lung showed significantly lower TCR diversity. Tumor repertoires had a smaller top 100 clone share than normal lung.

Germline lookup yields CDR1 LGHNA and CDR2 YSLEER. The CDR3 is 20 residues long. The sequence was obtained from a man aged 55 to 70 with non-small cell lung cancer. Specimen: distant non-tumor lung tissue. The V gene is TRBV4-3, the J gene TRBJ1-4; 10 bases are shared with TRBD1. CDR3 in amino acids: CTSSQLPTLTGQGKGEKLFF. The CDR3, as DNA: TGCACCAGCAGCCAACTACCAACTCTAACGGGACAGGGGAAGGGTGAAAAACTGTTTTTT.